These 26 T cell receptor delta chains were all obtained from the same sample, sequenced in a study of gamma-delta T cells after stem cell transplantation. TCRdb redid clone calling on the RT-PCR reads using CATT. The sample contains 1,200 or so delta-chain clones, 35% to 45% of which appear only once. The sequenced sample consisted of gamma-delta T cells. The receptor set was obtained from a human donor. It is not recorded whose cells these are; they may come from a transplant donor. This table probably holds off-target reads from a library built for another chain.

A note on this clone: A much larger clone lies one base from this, so it may be a read error. The chain links TRDV2 to TRDJ3, with D possibly matching TRDD3 (5 bases). Germline CDR1 GEAIGNYY, CDR2 EKD. V gave up 3 bases and J gave up 0 bases, with 14 bases separating them. The CDR3 totals 18 residues. The CDR3: CACDGAGSLSWDTRQMFF. CDR3 sequence (DNA): TGTGCCTGTGACGGAGCTGGGTCCCTCTCCTGGGACACCCGACAGATGTTTTTC.

The V and J genes are TRDV2 and TRDJ1; TRDD3 matches at 7 bases. CDR1 and CDR2 from the germline V gene are GEAIGNYY and EKD. Trimming cost V 2 bases and J 2 bases; bases outside gene matches: 10. The CDR3 loop spans 16 amino acids. The CDR3 coding sequence is TGTGCCTGTGACAAACTGGGGTCCGGGGTAACCGATAAACTCATCTTT. The encoded protein is CACDKLGSGVTDKLIF.

The rearrangement uses TRDV2 and TRDJ3; D unclear. CDR1 is GEAIGNYY, CDR2 EKD, per germline. The CDR3 has 20 residues. The ends were cut back, 0 bases at V and 0 bases at J, with 17 bases in the middle. This chain's CDR3 is CACDTAYLDPFSWDTRQMFF. CDR3 DNA: TGTGCCTGTGACACCGCGTACCTGGACCCGTTCTCCTGGGACACCCGACAGATGTTTTTC.

The rearrangement joins TRDV2 to TRDJ1, with unresolved D. Trimming shortened V by 3 bases and J by 1 base, and 14 bases separated the two germline ends. The CDR3 contains 15 residues. Germline V gene lookup returns CDR1 GEAIGNYY and CDR2 EKD. This chain's CDR3 is CACDDLEAGTDKLIF. CDR3 sequence (DNA): TGTGCCTGTGACGACCTAGAAGCGGGCACCGATAAACTCATCTTT.

This clone was seen more than once but under ten times. V is TRDV2 and J is TRDJ1; 11 bases are shared with TRDD3. Trimming took 0 bases from V and 11 from J; bases not matched to a gene: 7. The CDR3 totals 14 residues. CDR1 and CDR2 from the germline V gene are GEAIGNYY and EKD. For the CDR3, the DNA is TGTGCCTGTGACACCCTCCTGGGGGATACATTCCTCATCTTT. Translation gives CACDTLLGDTFLIF.

Turning to this clone: This likely came from a read error, as a far larger clone is one base away. The chain has TRDV2 and TRDJ3; 11 bases align to TRDD3. V shed 0 bases and J 1 base; nucleotides not matched to a gene: 7. Germline CDR1 is GEAIGNYY and CDR2 is EKD. The CDR3 is 20 amino acids. The CDR3: CACDTVLGDRRSWDTRQMFF. In DNA, the CDR3 is TGTGCCTGTGACACCGTACTGGGGGATAGGCGGTCCTGGGACACCCGACAGATGTTTTTC.

This clone was recorded only once. An end of the junction differs from the germline gene, which may be a read error. The chain employs TRDV2 and TRDJ1, with D tentatively TRDD3 (5 bases). CDR1 and CDR2 (germline): GEAIGNYY, EKD. This CDR3 is 15 amino acids long. CDR3 protein: CACGTVGGGTDKLIF. The CDR3 nucleotides are TGTGCCTGTGGCACCGTGGGCGGGGGCACCGATAAACTCATCTTT.

The rearrangement joins TRDV2 to TRDJ1; TRDD3 aligns across 8 bases. This CDR3 spans 18 amino acids. Germline V gene data show CDR1 as GEAIGNYY and CDR2 as EKD. The J segment lost 0 bases and the V segment lost 3 bases, leaving 14 bases of the junction unmatched. CDR3 region: CACDAVPGGTNYTDKLIF. For the CDR3, the DNA is TGTGCCTGTGACGCCGTTCCTGGGGGAACCAACTACACCGATAAACTCATCTTT.

This clone was detected a few times. This rearrangement joins TRDV2 to TRDJ1; 13 bases map to TRDD3. This CDR3 comprises 18 residues. The germline gives CDR1 GEAIGNYY, CDR2 EKD. The V and J ends lost 3 bases and 1 base, in that order; junction bases with no gene match: 10. The CDR3 sequence: CACDPVLGDTRRTDKLIF. CDR3 bases: TGTGCCTGTGACCCAGTACTGGGGGATACGCGACGCACCGATAAACTCATCTTT.

In DNA, the CDR3 is TGTGCCTGTGACCCGCTAGGGGACCGCGATAAACTCATCTTT. Translating it yields CACDPLGDRDKLIF. This chain connects TRDV2 to TRDJ1; tentatively, D is TRDD3 (5 bases). V dropped 3 bases and J dropped 4 bases, with 14 bases sitting between them. Germline CDR1 GEAIGNYY, CDR2 EKD. The CDR3 runs 14 residues.

The rearrangement links TRDV2 to TRDJ1; TRDD3 matches at 11 bases. Germline V gene data show CDR1 as GEAIGNYY and CDR2 as EKD. The CDR3 is 19 amino acids. The ends lost 0 bases at V and 3 bases at J; junction bases unmatched: 14. CDR3 nucleotides: TGTGCCTGTGACACCGGGGGGCTGGGGGATACCGAGGGGCCCGATAAACTCATCTTT. Translation gives CACDTGGLGDTEGPDKLIF.

The chain recombines TRDV2 with TRDJ1, with TRDD3 identical over 7 bases. The CDR3 totals 15 residues. V dropped 3 bases and J dropped 1; count of bases not matched to a gene: 7. Germline loops: CDR1 GEAIGNYY, CDR2 EKD. This chain's CDR3 is CACDHVLGITDKLIF. The DNA of the CDR3 is TGTGCCTGTGACCATGTACTGGGGATCACCGATAAACTCATCTTT.

The chain uses TRDV2 and TRDJ1; the match to TRDD3 covers 9 bases. The CDR3 loop spans 19 amino acids. The V gene's germline CDR1 is GEAIGNYY and CDR2 EKD. V lost 0 bases and J lost 7; bases outside the gene matches: 20. The CDR3 spells CACDTLTSQGIRVFSKLIF. In DNA, the CDR3 is TGTGCCTGTGACACCCTTACGTCCCAGGGGATACGCGTATTCTCTAAACTCATCTTT.

V usage is TRDV2 and J usage is TRDJ3; 7 bases align to TRDD3. The CDR3 loop spans 19 amino acids. Losses at the gene ends were 5 bases for V and 0 bases for J; bases not matched to a gene: 12. CDR1 and CDR2 (germline): GEAIGNYY, EKD. For the CDR3, the DNA is TGTGCCTGTGGCACAGCTGGGGGCCTAAACTCCTGGGACACCCGACAGATGTTTTTC. Translated, it gives CACGTAGGLNSWDTRQMFF.

This clone was recorded a few times. One end of the junction is discordant with germline, which a read error may explain. The chain is built from TRDV2 and TRDJ1, with 9 bases aligning to TRDD3. Germline assignment: CDR1 GEAIGNYY and CDR2 EKD. This CDR3 contains 17 residues. The CDR3 DNA follows: TGTGCCTGTGACCCCCTGGGGGATTTAGAAGACACCGATAAACGCATCTTT. Its translation is CACDPLGDLEDTDKRIF.

This clone was recorded once. The V and J genes are TRDV2 and TRDJ1; no definite D call. V was shortened by 1 base and J by 1 base, with 9 bases between the two germline ends. The CDR3 loop spans 14 amino acids. Per the germline V gene, CDR1 is GEAIGNYY and CDR2 is EKD. The CDR3 region is CACDTIGPTDKLIF. The CDR3 nucleotides read TGTGCCTGTGACACGATCGGGCCCACCGATAAACTCATCTTT.

The chain recombines TRDV2 with TRDJ1; 11 bases map to TRDD3. Germline V CDR1 and CDR2: GEAIGNYY, EKD. V was pared by 2 bases and J by 3 bases, with 10 bases of the junction left unmatched. The CDR3 consists of 17 residues. DNA of the CDR3: TGTGCCTGTGACAACCTCCTGCTGGGGGATACTCCCGATAAACTCATCTTT. This gives the protein CACDNLLLGDTPDKLIF.

This clone was observed a handful of times. The V call is TRDV2, the J call TRDJ1; TRDD3 agrees at 7 bases. The V segment lost 3 bases and the J segment 0 bases; nucleotides outside the gene matches: 9. CDR3 length equals 16 residues. The germline CDR1 and CDR2 sequences are GEAIGNYY and EKD. The CDR3 nucleotides read TGTGCCTGTGACGCCTTACTGGGGACCGACACCGATAAACTCATCTTT. Translation: CACDALLGTDTDKLIF.

This clone was recorded a few times. V and J are TRDV2 and TRDJ3, with 8 bases lining up with TRDD3. The V gene end was trimmed by 1 base and the J gene end by 2 bases; junction bases not matched to a gene: 18. The CDR3 runs 22 residues. Germline-derived CDR1 and CDR2 are GEAIGNYY and EKD. CDR3 region: CACDTLGDTSESSPWDTRQMFF. Here the CDR3 DNA reads TGTGCCTGTGACACTCTCGGGGATACCAGTGAGTCAAGTCCCTGGGACACCCGACAGATGTTTTTC.

The V call is TRDV2, the J call TRDJ3; 9 bases are a match to TRDD3. The V segment lost 0 bases and the J segment 2 bases; nucleotides outside the gene matches: 4. Germline values: CDR1 GEAIGNYY, CDR2 EKD. The CDR3 runs 18 residues. DNA for the CDR3: TGTGCCTGTGACACCGTACTGGGGGAAGCCTGGGACACCCGACAGATGTTTTTC. Protein sequence: CACDTVLGEAWDTRQMFF.

Note on this clone: A much more abundant neighbour one base away suggests this may be a read error. The chain links TRDV2 to TRDJ1; 8 nucleotides agree with TRDD3. Losses at the gene ends were 5 bases for V and 0 bases for J; bases not matched to a gene: 10. CDR3 size: 16 residues. Germline V lookup: CDR1 GEAIGNYY, CDR2 EKD. The chain's CDR3 is CACGTLGDPDTDKLIF. The CDR3 nucleotides read TGTGCCTGTGGCACTCTGGGGGACCCGGACACCGATAAACTCATCTTT.

As regards this clone: A much larger clone sits a single nucleotide away, making a read error possible. The gene calls are TRDV2 and TRDJ1; 11 bases agree with TRDD3. V shed 3 bases, J shed 0 bases, and the junction held 11 bases outside the gene matches. CDR3 length equals 18 residues. CDR1 GEAIGNYY and CDR2 EKD come from the germline V gene. The CDR3 nucleotides read TGTGCCTGTGACGGTATGGGGGATACGCACGGCGACACCGATAAACTCATCTTT. The encoded protein is CACDGMGDTHGDTDKLIF.

This rearrangement joins TRDV2 to TRDJ1; a weak D match, TRDD3 (6 bases). This CDR3 has 17 residues. Trimming pared 0 bases from V and 0 bases from J, leaving 16 bases between. Germline CDR1 and CDR2: GEAIGNYY and EKD. The CDR3 loop reads CACDTLTGMGHTDKLIF. In nucleotides, the CDR3 is TGTGCCTGTGACACCCTTACGGGGATGGGCCACACCGATAAACTCATCTTT.

The chain uses TRDV2 and TRDJ1; TRDD3 matches at 9 bases. The ends lost 3 bases at V and 5 bases at J; junction bases unmatched: 9. Germline-derived CDR1 and CDR2 are GEAIGNYY and EKD. This CDR3 is 15 amino acids long. CDR3 sequence reads: CACDLLGDLMDKLIF. CDR3 nucleotide sequence: TGTGCCTGTGACTTACTGGGGGACCTTATGGATAAACTCATCTTT.

V gene TRDV2 combines with J gene TRDJ1, with 7 nucleotides matching TRDD3. The ends lost 4 bases at V and 0 bases at J; junction bases unmatched: 13. This CDR3 is 17 amino acids long. The germline V gene has CDR1 GEAIGNYY and CDR2 EKD. The CDR3 spells CACERLGTYKDTDKLIF. CDR3 nucleotides: TGTGCCTGTGAAAGACTGGGGACCTATAAGGACACCGATAAACTCATCTTT.

The genes are TRDV2 and TRDJ1; TRDD3 matches 10 bases. The CDR3 consists of 19 residues. Germline V gives CDR1 GEAIGNYY, CDR2 EKD. V dropped 3 bases and J dropped 3; count of bases not matched to a gene: 18. CDR3 sequence reads: CACDPVSGPGGYESDKLIF. The CDR3 DNA sequence: TGTGCCTGTGACCCCGTTAGCGGTCCTGGGGGATATGAGTCCGATAAACTCATCTTT.